This T cell receptor beta chain was obtained from a study of shared clonotypes between healthy human individuals (TCRdb year 2020). Background on the whole study: A few men and two women, aged 18 to 49 years, made up the cohort. The study deeply sequenced blood TCR repertoires of five healthy adults to estimate repertoire size and the extent of clonotype sharing between individuals. Libraries were prepared and TCR repertoires were sequenced by different laboratories using diverse techniques, in order to increase sequencing depth and limit assay-specific biases. Leukapheresis yielded between about 0.85 and 9.5 billion PBMCs per donor. For each donor, CD4 naive and CD4 memory were each run on three plates, CD8 naive on two plates, and CD8 memory on one plate. Findings and caveats that apply to the study as a whole: Naive subsets generally had larger estimated clonotype richness than memory subsets. Sampling was restricted to blood, and TCR repertoires in tissues likely differ from the TCR repertoires found in blood. Because the study included a small number of donors, the genetic and exposure-history diversity represented was limited. Compared with non-shared clonotypes, the clonotypes found in all four sorted-subset donors had higher generation probabilities. Pairwise subsampling indicated that sequencing depth was expected to affect the degree of clonotype sharing among donors. Roughly 5% of naive CD4, 3.5% of naive CD8, roughly 2.4% of memory CD4, and 0.35% to 0.4% of memory CD8 clonotypes were shared across a few donors. Incomplete sequencing was indicated by rarefaction of sorted-subset datasets, despite the large sequencing depth.

Donors were healthy HIV-negative adults with no recently reported acute infections or vaccinations. Every donor was a Caucasian adult living in Nashville, Tennessee, USA. CD4+ T cells were enriched through magnetic negative selection, after which naive cells were positively selected on CD45RA and the remaining negative fraction served as the memory subset. Blood was collected by leukapheresis, and PBMCs were isolated by Ficoll-Histopaque density gradient centrifugation and then cryopreserved in liquid nitrogen vapor phase. Purity and quantity of every magnetically sorted T cell population were checked by analytical flow cytometry. Each sorted fraction had its genomic DNA isolated and then quantified by UV absorbance on a Nanodrop 2000c. Using the deep immunoSEQ assay, TCR CDR3 regions were amplified from genomic DNA by multiplex PCR. Extracted genomic DNA from each cell subset was spread evenly across all wells of several immunoSEQ 96-well plates, with each plate serving as a replicate. Each replicate PCR for sorted subsets received approximately 200 ng genomic DNA, equal to around 32,000 T cell genomes. Purified libraries were quantified with a Qubit 3.0 fluorometer, sized on a Bioanalyzer 2100, and re-quantified with the KAPA Library Quantification kit. A separate single-read 150-cycle Illumina NextSeq 550 flow cell was used to sequence each immunoSEQ 96-well plate. Concerning the study's data processing: Because the immunoSEQ output held only junctional sequences and lacked quality scores, the filtering could not match the filtering applied to full-length reads. To assign V/J genes and CDR3, sequences were annotated using PyIR, a Python wrapper for IgBLAST v1.9, with IMGT germline references. Reads were removed for weak V/J assignments (E-value above 1e-6), missing CDR3, stop codons, out-of-frame junctions, or ambiguous translated residues. V3J clonotypes were defined by identical inferred V gene, J gene, and CDR3 amino acid sequence. Percentage overlap between repertoires was calculated by dividing the number of shared unique clonotypes by the size of the smaller repertoire. Repertoire richness was assessed with RTK rarefaction, the Chao1 estimator, and Recon v2.1 estimates of unobserved clonotypes. OLGA was used to compute generation probabilities for all TCRbeta clonotypes that the gDNA method yielded from a few donors. Imported from immuneACCESS, the table was reduced by TCRdb to in-frame sequences with V and J called. These copies leave out some clones; in studies compared against another copy, an unresolved V gene accounts for under half, and the cause of the remainder is not known. For V, J and clone size, that table is used; D and trimming come from the DNA. This sample gives roughly 700,000 clones in total; around 72% of them show up just once. About 1.7% of the sample rests with the top ten.

This clone was found once. Its antigen remains undetermined. Qualities for individual bases were not recorded, and no much larger clone is one base off. Counted from cysteine to phenylalanine, this CDR3 has 12 amino acids. Of the read, only the CDR3 DNA is kept; its 36 bases are in frame from base 1. V is cut by 4 bases and J by 3 bases, and the space between the germline ends is 6 bases. CDR1 and CDR2, per the germline V gene, are SQVTM and ANQGSEA. The V and J segments used are TRBV29-1 and TRBJ1-4; no D gene call is confident. Sequencing was performed on memory CD4+ T cells sorted from blood. This sample's cell subset or site label indicates: CD45RA-negative fraction. The clonotype was recovered from a woman aged 25 to 39 in good health. The DNA reads as follows: TGCAGCGTTGGGAGGGCTAATGAAAAACTGTTTTTT. Its amino acids are CSVGRANEKLFF. Reference TRBV29-1 and TRBJ1-4 proteins supply the regions before and after the CDR3; the full variable domain is: SAVISQKPSRDICQRGTSLTIQCQVDSQVTMMFWYRQQPGQSLTLIATANQGSEATYESGFVIDKFPISRPNLTFSTLTVSNMSPEDSSIYLCSVGRANEKLFFGSGTQLSVL.